This T cell receptor beta chain was captured by sequencing in a study of cytomegalovirus exposure and HLA in healthy donors. General study points: According to a subsequent analysis, TCR clusters from the first cohort were inclined to appear together in the 110 or so validation repertoires. Many donors shared some public TCRs, even though most TCR sequences were rare. Researchers reported that a few CMV-associated chains were confirmed in vitro as CMV antigen-specific. Among TCR beta chains, those listed as cytomegalovirus-associated numbered over 150.

The V and J ends lost 0 bases and 2 bases respectively, with 11 bases between them. CDR3 length: 15 amino acids. The germline gives CDR1 WNHNN, CDR2 SYGVQD (reference sequence). Data came from immunoSEQ multiplex PCR; TCRdb stores just in-frame clones and leaves some out. The top ten clones hold over 2% of a sample with approximately 65,000 clones, around 97% of them seen once. On this clone itself: What it binds is not known.

Sequencing was performed on PBMCs. This rearrangement joins TRBV10-1 to TRBJ2-7, with D tentatively TRBD1 (6 bases). This TCR derives from a young man in good health and CMV-seronegative. This CDR3 is CASSESETGTYEQYF. In DNA form, the CDR3 reads TGCGCCAGCAGTGAGTCCGAGACAGGAACCTACGAGCAGTACTTC.